Presented here are 17 T cell receptor beta chains from one specimen sequenced in a study of cytomegalovirus exposure and HLA in healthy donors. PCR used 60 Vbeta primers and 13 Jbeta primers. Here immunoSEQ multiplex PCR was the method, and the copy in TCRdb shows in-frame clones only, minus some. The repertoire holds approximately 130,000 clones, with about 81% as singletons. Sequenced sample: PBMCs. Receptors were obtained from a man aged 40-49 years in good health and CMV-seronegative.

This clone has just one count. The chain recombines TRBV7-9 with TRBJ1-1, with TRBD1 identical over 10 bases. V gave up 5 bases and J gave up 4 bases; unmatched junction bases: 7. Germline CDR1 SEHNR, CDR2 FQNEAQ (reference sequence). The CDR3 runs to 15 residues. CDR3 residues: CASSRGQGLFTEAFF. In DNA, the CDR3 is TGTGCCAGCAGCAGGGGACAGGGGCTCTTCACTGAAGCTTTCTTT.

The chain carries TRBV19 and TRBJ1-2, with 7 bases matching TRBD1. The J segment lost 5 bases and the V segment lost 6 bases, leaving 9 bases of the junction unmatched. The CDR3 is 14 amino acids. The germline CDR1 and CDR2 sequences are LNHDA and SQIVND (reference sequence). CDR3 DNA: TGTGCCAGTAGAAGAGGACAGGTCGGTTATGGCTACACCTTC. It is translated as CASRRGQVGYGYTF.

The V call is TRBV5-1, the J call TRBJ2-1, with 11 nucleotides matching TRBD2. Germline-derived CDR1 and CDR2 are SGHRS and YFSETQ. J was trimmed by 8 bases and V by 1 base; bases with no gene match: 2. This CDR3 is built from 14 residues. The CDR3 region is CASSLPGLADEQFF. In DNA, the CDR3 is TGCGCCAGCAGCTTGCCGGGACTAGCGGATGAGCAGTTCTTC.

The chain links TRBV27 to TRBJ2-4; unclear D gene. The CDR3 runs 13 residues. Germline lookup yields CDR1 MNHEY and CDR2 SMNVEV (reference sequence). Trimming left V 3 bases short and J 3 bases short, with 6 bases between. CDR3 nucleotides: TGTGCCAGCAGTTTGGGCAGCAAAAACATTCAGTACTTC. This gives the protein CASSLGSKNIQYF.

The chain carries TRBV27 and TRBJ2-5; D uncertain. TRBJ2-7 explains the end of the DNA better; the J call may be wrong. The CDR3 is made up of 15 amino acids. CDR1 is MNHEY, CDR2 SMNVEV, per germline (reference sequence). CDR3 DNA sequence: TGTGCCAGCAGCCCTTCGAGCTCCGCCTCTTACGAGCAGTACTTC. Residues: CASSPSSSASYEQYF.

The V call is TRBV18, the J call TRBJ2-6; the D gene is possibly TRBD2 (5 bases). V was pared by 3 bases and J by 1 base, with 7 bases between. Per germline, CDR1 KGHSH and CDR2 LQKENI. The CDR3 contains 15 residues. CDR3 DNA: TGTGCCAGCTCACCGGGAGTGTCTGGGGCCAACGTCCTGACTTTC. It is translated as CASSPGVSGANVLTF.

The chain employs TRBV18 and TRBJ1-1, with TRBD1 matching over 8 bases. V trimming: 4 bases; J trimming: 4 bases; junction bases outside the gene matches: 11. The germline V gene encodes CDR1 KGHSH and CDR2 LQKENI. CDR3 length equals 16 residues. The CDR3 protein is CASSRNPGGVSTEAFF. The DNA of the CDR3 is TGTGCCAGCTCACGAAACCCAGGGGGCGTGAGCACTGAAGCTTTCTTT.

This clone has only a few counts. This chain links TRBV18 with TRBJ2-5; a possible D gene is TRBD1 (6 bases). The length of the CDR3 is 13 residues. V was clipped by 3 bases and J by 2 bases, with 7 bases between them. The germline V gene encodes CDR1 KGHSH and CDR2 LQKENI. The CDR3 DNA sequence: TGTGCCAGCTCACCCGGACAGCAAGAGACCCAGTACTTC. This gives the protein CASSPGQQETQYF.

This chain uses TRBV6-4 with TRBJ2-2; TRBD1 agrees at 8 bases. The V gene's germline CDR1 is MRHNA and CDR2 SNTAGT. The CDR3 has 16 residues. V shed 5 bases and J 0 bases; nucleotides not matched to a gene: 5. The CDR3 nucleotides are TGTGCCAGCAGTCGAGACAGGGGCGCGAACACCGGGGAGCTGTTTTTT. Its protein product is CASSRDRGANTGELFF.

The chain recombines TRBV7-2 with TRBJ1-5; D unresolved. The V and J ends lost 2 bases and 3 bases respectively, with 14 bases between them. CDR1 is SGHTA, CDR2 FQGNSA, per germline. The CDR3 has 16 residues. DNA of the CDR3: TGTGCCAGCAGCTTATGGCCACCTTCTTACAATCAGCCCCAGCATTTT. This translates into CASSLWPPSYNQPQHF.

As concerns this clone: At one end the junction does not follow the germline gene, possibly because of a read error. The chain has TRBV7-2 and TRBJ1-5, with D possibly TRBD1 on 6 matching bases. The germline V gene encodes CDR1 SGHTA and CDR2 FQGNSA. CDR3 length equals 13 residues. CDR3 amino acids: CASSLDWRRGMDF. DNA of the CDR3: TGTGCCAGCAGCTTAGATTGGCGCAGGGGCATGGATTTT. The variable domain in full, with the rest retrieved from reference TRBV7-2 and TRBJ1-5, is GAGVSQSPSNKVTEKGKDVELRCDPISGHTALYWYRQSLGQGLEFLIYFQGNSAPDKSGLPSDRFSAERTGGSVSTLTIQRTQQEDSAVYLCASSLDWRRGMDFGDGTRLSIL.

This sequence joins TRBV2 and TRBJ1-6; D perhaps matches TRBD1 (5 bases). CDR1 is SNHLY, CDR2 FYNNEI, per germline. Trimming removed 5 bases from V and 7 bases from J, with 12 bases in between. This CDR3 comprises 14 residues. CDR3 residues: CASSSRGENSPLHF. In nucleotides, the CDR3 is TGTGCCAGCAGTAGTAGGGGCGAGAATTCACCCCTCCACTTT.

The chain is built from TRBV27 and TRBJ2-5; a weak D match, TRBD2 (5 bases). V lost 5 bases to trimming and J lost 5 bases, with 18 bases between them. The V gene's germline CDR1 is MNHEY and CDR2 SMNVEV (reference sequence). The CDR3 is 15 residues long. Written as DNA, the CDR3 is TGTGCCAGCAGTGGAAGACTTAAAGCGGACGAGACCCAGTACTTC. Translated: CASSGRLKADETQYF.

The CDR3 protein is CASSQGGAGAGTGELFF. Here the CDR3 DNA reads TGTGCCAGCAGCCAAGGGGGTGCGGGAGCGGGGACCGGGGAGCTGTTTTTT. This chain uses TRBV4-2 with TRBJ2-2; 7 bases match TRBD2. J was trimmed by 5 bases and V by 1 base; bases with no gene match: 10. The CDR3 sequence is 17 residues long. The germline V gene has CDR1 LGHNA and CDR2 YNFKEQ.

This chain connects TRBV2 to TRBJ2-7; D is possibly TRBD1 (6 bases). This CDR3 comprises 14 residues. Trimming cost V 4 bases and J 3 bases, with 13 bases left between them. CDR1 SNHLY and CDR2 FYNNEI come from the germline V gene. In DNA, the CDR3 is TGTGCCAGCAGTGGCGGACAGCAAAACTACGAGCAGTACTTC. Amino acid sequence: CASSGGQQNYEQYF.

The rearrangement joins TRBV5-6 to TRBJ2-5; possible D gene TRBD2, 5 bases. Trimming pared 6 bases from V and 2 bases from J, leaving 14 bases between. Germline lookup yields CDR1 SGHDT and CDR2 YYEEEE. The CDR3 extends over 14 amino acids. CDR3 sequence: CASNQGRGQETQYF. The CDR3 region has the DNA TGTGCCAGCAATCAAGGACGGGGACAAGAGACCCAGTACTTC.

This clone has only one observation. This CDR3 is CASSPRQVHEQYF. CDR3 DNA sequence: TGTGCCAGTAGTCCGCGACAGGTCCACGAGCAGTACTTC. The rearrangement links TRBV19 to TRBJ2-7; tentative D call: TRBD1 (6 bases). Germline assignment: CDR1 LNHDA and CDR2 SQIVND (reference sequence). V dropped 5 bases and J dropped 5 bases, with 13 bases sitting between them. The CDR3 runs 13 residues.